This entry describes one TCR beta chain. Its antigen is not known. Next came a second PCR, run for about 7 to 11 cycles, which used a sample-barcoded 5' primer along with a J-beta primer mix. TCRdb recomputed calls from the 5' RACE reads with MiXCR, one row per CDR3 protein. In the table there are over a million distinct CDR3 sequences, 20% to 25% of which are singletons. The sample is drawn from a study of blood T cells in healthy people across ages. Findings and limits, study-wide: Naive T cell percentage by flow cytometry tracked strongly with beta diversity. Across the age range, TCR beta diversity per million T cells fell in a roughly linear way.

These data are also associated with another study on T cells of mothers and their children. From that second work: The study recruited a few healthy Caucasian mothers and their six children as donors.

The source is a girl aged 2-10 years in good health. The sequenced material came from blood.

CDR3: CASSPVGTGTYEQYF. The CDR3 DNA is TGTGCCAGCAGTCCTGTGGGGACTGGAACCTACGAGCAGTACTTC. J is TRBJ2-7 and V is TRBV12-3 or TRBV12-4; possible D gene TRBD2, 6 bases. V lost 5 bases and J lost 2, with 16 bases in between. The CDR3 covers 15 residues.